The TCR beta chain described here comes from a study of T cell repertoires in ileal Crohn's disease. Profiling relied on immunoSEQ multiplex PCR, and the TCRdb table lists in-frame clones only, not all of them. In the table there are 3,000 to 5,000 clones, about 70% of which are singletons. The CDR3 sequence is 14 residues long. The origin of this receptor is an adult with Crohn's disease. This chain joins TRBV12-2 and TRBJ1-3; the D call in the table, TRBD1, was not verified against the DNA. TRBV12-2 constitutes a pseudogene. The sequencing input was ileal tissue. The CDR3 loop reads CASRLWHFGNTIYF. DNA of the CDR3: TGTGCAAGTCGCCTGTGGCATTTCGGAAACACCATATATTTT.